The rows below give T cell receptor beta chains drawn from one sample of a study of blood T cells in healthy people across ages. TCRdb independently ran MiXCR on the 5' RACE reads; one entry per CDR3 protein. The sample comprises 950,000 to 1,200,000 distinct CDR3 sequences, approximately 38% of which are singletons, and about 12% rests with the top ten. Sequencing was carried out using blood. All receptors come from a man in his late teens or twenties in good health. Both conserved end residues are part of each CDR3. Each record gives: clone size, CDR3 length, J gene, D gene, V gene, CDR3 DNA, CDR3 protein. A D gene is named only where the DNA matches it firmly. Not every row has a clone size; where given, it reads once, few, many or a size class.

clone_size: -; cdr3_length: 13; j_call: TRBJ1-4; d_call: -; v_call: TRBV4-1; cdr3_nt: TGCGCCAGCCGGGAGCCTAACCTTGAAAAACTGTTTTTT; cdr3_aa: CASREPNLEKLFF
clone_size: few; cdr3_length: 20; j_call: TRBJ2-3; d_call: TRBD2; v_call: TRBV4-3; cdr3_nt: TGCGCCAGCAGCCAAGATCACGGGACTAGCGGGCAATTGCTTCCAGATACGCAGTATTTT; cdr3_aa: CASSQDHGTSGQLLPDTQYF
clone_size: -; cdr3_length: 15; j_call: TRBJ2-1; d_call: TRBD2; v_call: TRBV20-1; cdr3_nt: TGCAGTGCCTCTACATTAGCGGGGGTGGACAATGAGCAGTTCTTC; cdr3_aa: CSASTLAGVDNEQFF
clone_size: -; cdr3_length: 15; j_call: TRBJ2-7; d_call: -; v_call: TRBV4-1; cdr3_nt: TGCGCCAGCAGCCAAGATCCGACGGTCTCCTACGAGCAGTACTTC; cdr3_aa: CASSQDPTVSYEQYF
clone_size: few; cdr3_length: 14; j_call: TRBJ2-1; d_call: TRBD1; v_call: TRBV10-3; cdr3_nt: TGTGCCATCAGTAGGACAGGAGACACTAATGAGCAGTTCTTC; cdr3_aa: CAISRTGDTNEQFF
clone_size: -; cdr3_length: 14; j_call: TRBJ1-4; d_call: -; v_call: TRBV6-5; cdr3_nt: TGTGCCAGCAGTTACTCGACAGGCAATGAAAAACTGTTTTTT; cdr3_aa: CASSYSTGNEKLFF
clone_size: once; cdr3_length: 16; j_call: TRBJ1-5; d_call: -; v_call: TRBV6-6; cdr3_nt: TGTGCCAGCAGTTACTCGACTGGACGCATCAGTCAGCCCCAGCATTTT; cdr3_aa: CASSYSTGRISQPQHF
clone_size: -; cdr3_length: 16; j_call: TRBJ2-5; d_call: -; v_call: TRBV7-3; cdr3_nt: TGTGCCAGCAGCTTAACAGGGGGTTACCTTTACAATGAGCAGTACTTC; cdr3_aa: CASSLTGGYLYNEQYF
clone_size: -; cdr3_length: 15; j_call: TRBJ2-3; d_call: -; v_call: TRBV5-4; cdr3_nt: TGTGCCAGCAGCTTGGAGCGGCCAGTCACAGATACGCAGTATTTT; cdr3_aa: CASSLERPVTDTQYF
clone_size: -; cdr3_length: 15; j_call: TRBJ2-2; d_call: -; v_call: TRBV12-3/TRBV12-4; cdr3_nt: TGTGCCAGCAGTTTATTCAGGCAGGGCACCGGGGAGCTGTTTTTT; cdr3_aa: CASSLFRQGTGELFF
clone_size: -; cdr3_length: 12; j_call: TRBJ1-1; d_call: -; v_call: TRBV7-9; cdr3_nt: TGTGCCAGCCTTCTCGCCGGGACAGAAGCTTTCTTT; cdr3_aa: CASLLAGTEAFF
clone_size: once; cdr3_length: 16; j_call: TRBJ2-1; d_call: -; v_call: TRBV6-1; cdr3_nt: TGTGCCAGCAGTGAATCTATCATCAGAACCTACAATGAGCAGTTCTTC; cdr3_aa: CASSESIIRTYNEQFF
clone_size: -; cdr3_length: 14; j_call: TRBJ1-1; d_call: -; v_call: TRBV4-2; cdr3_nt: TGTGCCAGCAGCCAATTCGGGCCGAACACTGAAGCTTTCTTT; cdr3_aa: CASSQFGPNTEAFF
clone_size: many; cdr3_length: 14; j_call: TRBJ2-5; d_call: -; v_call: TRBV2; cdr3_nt: TGTGCCAGCAGTGAAGGAAACAGCCAAGAGACCCAGTACTTC; cdr3_aa: CASSEGNSQETQYF
clone_size: few; cdr3_length: 18; j_call: TRBJ1-2; d_call: -; v_call: TRBV2; cdr3_nt: TGTGCCAGCAGTGAAAAGGGAGGATGGTTAAGGGGTGCGTATGGCTACACCTTC; cdr3_aa: CASSEKGGWLRGAYGYTF
clone_size: -; cdr3_length: 13; j_call: TRBJ1-1; d_call: TRBD1; v_call: TRBV20-1; cdr3_nt: TGCAGTGCTTTACCGGGACAGGGGACTGAAGCTTTCTTT; cdr3_aa: CSALPGQGTEAFF
clone_size: -; cdr3_length: 16; j_call: TRBJ1-5; d_call: -; v_call: TRBV7-8; cdr3_nt: TGTGCCAGCAGCCTGAAGACAATCCTTAGCAATCAGCCCCAGCATTTT; cdr3_aa: CASSLKTILSNQPQHF
clone_size: -; cdr3_length: 13; j_call: TRBJ1-2; d_call: -; v_call: TRBV12-3/TRBV12-4; cdr3_nt: TGTGCCAGCAGTACCGACAGGACTTATGGCTACACCTTC; cdr3_aa: CASSTDRTYGYTF
clone_size: many; cdr3_length: 16; j_call: TRBJ2-3; d_call: -; v_call: TRBV10-3; cdr3_nt: TGTGCCATCAGTGAGTCGGGTAGAGGATCGGCAGATACGCAGTATTTT; cdr3_aa: CAISESGRGSADTQYF
clone_size: -; cdr3_length: 15; j_call: TRBJ1-2; d_call: TRBD1; v_call: TRBV6-5; cdr3_nt: TGTGCCGGCACCTGGACAGGGGGGGCCAACTATGGCTACACCTTC; cdr3_aa: CAGTWTGGANYGYTF
clone_size: -; cdr3_length: 14; j_call: TRBJ2-2; d_call: -; v_call: TRBV29-1; cdr3_nt: TGCAGCGTTGAAGGGGACGGATACACCGGGGAGCTGTTTTTT; cdr3_aa: CSVEGDGYTGELFF
clone_size: -; cdr3_length: 14; j_call: TRBJ2-1; d_call: TRBD2; v_call: TRBV9; cdr3_nt: TGTGCCAGCAGCGGAGGACTAGGCCAAGAGACCCAGTTCTTC; cdr3_aa: CASSGGLGQETQFF
clone_size: -; cdr3_length: 13; j_call: TRBJ2-1; d_call: -; v_call: TRBV6-5; cdr3_nt: TGTGCCAGCAGTCCCCCGCCCCCGGGCACTTCGTTCTTC; cdr3_aa: CASSPPPPGTSFF
clone_size: many; cdr3_length: 16; j_call: TRBJ2-7; d_call: TRBD1; v_call: TRBV5-1; cdr3_nt: TGCGCCAGCAGCTTGATCTGGGACAGTAATTACAATGAGCAGTACTTC; cdr3_aa: CASSLIWDSNYNEQYF
clone_size: -; cdr3_length: 15; j_call: TRBJ2-2; d_call: -; v_call: TRBV3-1; cdr3_nt: TGTGCCAGCAGCCAAGATTTGGAGGGCGCCGGGGAGCTGTTTTTT; cdr3_aa: CASSQDLEGAGELFF
clone_size: -; cdr3_length: 13; j_call: TRBJ2-1; d_call: -; v_call: TRBV7-2; cdr3_nt: TGTGCCGGCAGCCCGATGGGGGGTTTTGAGCAGTTCTTC; cdr3_aa: CAGSPMGGFEQFF
clone_size: -; cdr3_length: 15; j_call: TRBJ2-7; d_call: -; v_call: TRBV4-1; cdr3_nt: TGCGCCAGCAGCCAAGAATGGTATAGGGGGAACGAGCAGTACTTC; cdr3_aa: CASSQEWYRGNEQYF
clone_size: -; cdr3_length: 17; j_call: TRBJ1-1; d_call: TRBD1; v_call: TRBV6-1; cdr3_nt: TGTGCCAGCAGGCTCACCGGGACAGGGGGGGAGAACACTGAAGCTTTCTTT; cdr3_aa: CASRLTGTGGENTEAFF